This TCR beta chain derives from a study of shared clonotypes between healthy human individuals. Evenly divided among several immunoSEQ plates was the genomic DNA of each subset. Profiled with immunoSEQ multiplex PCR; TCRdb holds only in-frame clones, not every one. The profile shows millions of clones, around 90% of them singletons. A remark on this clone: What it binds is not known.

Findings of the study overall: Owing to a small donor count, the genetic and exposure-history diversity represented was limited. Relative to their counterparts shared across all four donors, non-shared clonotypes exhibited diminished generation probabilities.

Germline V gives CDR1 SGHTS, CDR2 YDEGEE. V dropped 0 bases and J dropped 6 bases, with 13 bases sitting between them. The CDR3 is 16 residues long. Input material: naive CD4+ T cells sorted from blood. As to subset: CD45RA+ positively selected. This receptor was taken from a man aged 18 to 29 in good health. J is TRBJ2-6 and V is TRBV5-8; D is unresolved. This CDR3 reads CASSLAFTGKANVLTF. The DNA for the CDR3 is TGTGCCAGCAGCTTGGCCTTTACCGGCAAGGCCAACGTCCTGACTTTC.